This T cell receptor beta chain was found in a study of graft-versus-host responses after intestinal transplantation. Turning to the study itself: Those transplanted obtained multivisceral, liver-intestinal, or isolated intestinal grafts. Recipients were all induced with anti-thymocyte globulin, then given tacrolimus and steroids for 3 to 4 years.

Remarks on this clone: The antigen remains unidentified.

The CDR3 runs to 12 residues. Germline V CDR1 and CDR2: MNHEY, SVGAGI. V was clipped by 6 bases and J by 9 bases, with 14 bases between them. Study conclusions and caveats: GvH clonotypes were identified within recipient marrow, with a subset emerging first in ileum or blood. Early after transplant, HvG clones declined as circulating GvH clones peaked.

TCRdb keeps only in-frame clones here, not all; method: immunoSEQ multiplex PCR. The sample comprises 85,000 to 100,000 clones, under 95% of which are singletons, and roughly 0.069% rests with the top ten. This clonotype originated in a human donor who was the organ donor for an intestinal transplant. This rearrangement joins TRBV6-5 to TRBJ1-1; perhaps TRBD1 as D (6 bases). Source: unstimulated CD8+ T cells sorted from spleen or lymph node cells, taken before transplant. CDR3 sequence reads: CASRTTGIQAFF. As DNA, the CDR3 is TGTGCCAGCAGGACTACAGGGATTCAAGCTTTCTTT.